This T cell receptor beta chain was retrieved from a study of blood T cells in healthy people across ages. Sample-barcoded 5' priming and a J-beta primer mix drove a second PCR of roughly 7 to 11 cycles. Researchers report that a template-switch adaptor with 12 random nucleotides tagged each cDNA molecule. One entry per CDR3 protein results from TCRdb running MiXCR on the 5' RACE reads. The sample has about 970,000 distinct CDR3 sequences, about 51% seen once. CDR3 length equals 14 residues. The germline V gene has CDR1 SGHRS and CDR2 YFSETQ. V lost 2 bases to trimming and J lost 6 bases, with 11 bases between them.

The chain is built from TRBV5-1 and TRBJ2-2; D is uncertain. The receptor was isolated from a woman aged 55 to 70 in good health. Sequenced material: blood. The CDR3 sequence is CASSFRDPSGELFF. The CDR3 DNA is TGCGCCAGCAGCTTCAGAGATCCTTCCGGGGAGCTGTTTTTT. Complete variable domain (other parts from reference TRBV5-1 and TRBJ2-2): KAGVTQTPRYLIKTRGQQVTLSCSPISGHRSVSWYQQTPGQGLQFLFEYFSETQRNKGNFPGRFSGRQFSNSRSEMNVSTLELGDSALYLCASSFRDPSGELFFGEGSRLTVL.